A single sample is the source of the 7 T cell receptor beta chains below, sequenced in a study of blood T cell repertoires in COVID-19. Assay: immunoSEQ multiplex PCR; the TCRdb copy retains only in-frame clones and omits some. The data show about 260,000 clones, about 85% seen once. The specimen sequenced was peripheral blood. These receptors were taken from a man in his 60s who had recovered from COVID-19.

This chain connects TRBV6-5 to TRBJ1-2; 11 positions agree with TRBD1. The CDR3 is made up of 16 amino acids. J lost 4 bases, V lost 2 bases, and 6 bases had no gene match. Per the germline V gene, CDR1 is MNHEY and CDR2 is SVGAGI. This CDR3 is CASSYILDRGRYGYTF. In DNA, the CDR3 is TGTGCCAGCAGTTACATATTGGACAGGGGGCGCTATGGCTACACCTTC.

The V call is TRBV5-1, the J call TRBJ1-2; 9 nucleotides line up with TRBD1. The CDR3 consists of 15 residues. Germline V gene lookup returns CDR1 SGHRS and CDR2 YFSETQ. V lost 4 bases to trimming and J lost 3 bases; unmatched junction nucleotides: 7. The CDR3 region has the DNA TGCGCCAGCAGCGGTGGACAGGGGCAACACTATGGCTACACCTTC. Protein sequence: CASSGGQGQHYGYTF.

V gene TRBV9 combines with J gene TRBJ2-7; 9 bases are shared with TRBD2. The germline CDR1 and CDR2 sequences are SGDLS and YYNGEE. The trim removed 4 bases at V and 2 bases at J, leaving 7 bases unmatched. The CDR3 is made up of 15 amino acids. The CDR3 is CASSPRLAVTYEQYF. The CDR3 DNA sequence: TGTGCCAGCAGCCCCCGACTAGCGGTTACCTACGAGCAGTACTTC.

J is TRBJ2-7 and V is TRBV5-1, with 8 bases lining up with TRBD2. The trim removed 4 bases at V and 0 bases at J, leaving 9 bases unmatched. The CDR3 has 16 amino acids. Germline lookup yields CDR1 SGHRS and CDR2 YFSETQ. For the CDR3, the DNA is TGCGCCAGCAGCCCGGGGGGGACCCGAAGCTCCTACGAGCAGTACTTC. Amino acid sequence: CASSPGGTRSSYEQYF.

The chain uses TRBV30 and TRBJ1-2; TRBD1 is a possible D gene (6 bases). This CDR3 is built from 14 residues. The ends were cut back, 1 base at V and 2 bases at J, with 11 bases in the middle. Per the germline V gene, CDR1 is GTSNPN and CDR2 is SVGIG (reference sequence). In DNA form, the CDR3 reads TGTGCCTGGAGTGGACAAACAGGGAACTATGGCTACACCTTC. This sequence encodes CAWSGQTGNYGYTF.

V is TRBV27 and J is TRBJ2-1; possibly TRBD2 for D (6 bases). The CDR3 length is 14 residues. V lost 5 bases, J lost 6 bases, and 14 bases lay in between. Germline CDR1 reads MNHEY; CDR2 reads SMNVEV (reference sequence). The CDR3 spells CASSQLTSSNEQFF. The CDR3 DNA is TGTGCCAGCAGTCAACTTACTAGCTCCAATGAGCAGTTCTTC.

This clone was counted once. The CDR3 here is CASSYSSKNYNSPLHF. The DNA of the CDR3 is TGTGCCAGCAGTTACTCATCAAAAAATTATAATTCACCCCTCCACTTT. This chain joins TRBV6-5 and TRBJ1-6; D call uncertain. CDR3 length equals 16 residues. The germline V gene encodes CDR1 MNHEY and CDR2 SVGAGI. V dropped 0 bases and J dropped 4 bases, with 10 bases sitting between them.